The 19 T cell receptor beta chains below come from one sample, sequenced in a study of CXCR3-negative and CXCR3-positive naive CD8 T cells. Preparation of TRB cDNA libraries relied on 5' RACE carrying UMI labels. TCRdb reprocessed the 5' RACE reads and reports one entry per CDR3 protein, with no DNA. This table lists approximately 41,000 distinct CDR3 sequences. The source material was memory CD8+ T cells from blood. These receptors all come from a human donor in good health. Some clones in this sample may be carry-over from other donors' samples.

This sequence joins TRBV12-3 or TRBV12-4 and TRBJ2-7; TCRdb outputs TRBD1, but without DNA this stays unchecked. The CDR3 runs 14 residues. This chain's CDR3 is CASSPTALSYEQYF.

The CDR3 loop is CASSRGVGTYEQYF. The chain couples TRBV27 to TRBJ2-7; TCRdb's D gene call, TRBD1, goes unchecked for lack of DNA. The CDR3 extends over 14 amino acids. Germline values: CDR1 MNHEY, CDR2 SMNVEV (reference sequence).

The chain's CDR3 is CSVRDRGDTGELFF. The chain carries TRBV29-1 and TRBJ2-2; the D call from TCRdb, TRBD1, cannot be confirmed without DNA. In germline, CDR1 is SQVTM, CDR2 ANQGSEA. The CDR3 has 14 residues.

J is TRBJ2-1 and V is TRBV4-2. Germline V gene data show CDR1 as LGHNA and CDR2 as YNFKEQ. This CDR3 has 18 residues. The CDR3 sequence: CASSQDFALGTLYNEQFF.

The CDR3: CASSQGTGQGTYEQYF. The chain carries TRBV4-2 and TRBJ2-7; TCRdb proposes TRBD1, but this gene call is untestable without DNA. Germline lookup yields CDR1 LGHNA and CDR2 YNFKEQ. The CDR3 extends over 16 amino acids.

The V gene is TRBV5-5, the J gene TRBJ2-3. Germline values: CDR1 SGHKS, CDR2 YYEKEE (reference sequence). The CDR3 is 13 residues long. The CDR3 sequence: CASSLVLTDTQYF.

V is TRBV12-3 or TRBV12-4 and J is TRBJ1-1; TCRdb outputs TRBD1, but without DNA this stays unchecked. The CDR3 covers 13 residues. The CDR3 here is CASSPFLREEAFF.

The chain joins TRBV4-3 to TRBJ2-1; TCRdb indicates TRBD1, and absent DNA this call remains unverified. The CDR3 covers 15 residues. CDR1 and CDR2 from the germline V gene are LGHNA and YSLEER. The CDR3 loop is CASSQDWSGGYKPFF.

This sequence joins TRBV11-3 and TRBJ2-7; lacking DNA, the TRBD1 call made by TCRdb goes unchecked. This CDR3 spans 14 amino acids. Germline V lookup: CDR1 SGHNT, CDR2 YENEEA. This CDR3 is CASSLQGRSYEQYF.

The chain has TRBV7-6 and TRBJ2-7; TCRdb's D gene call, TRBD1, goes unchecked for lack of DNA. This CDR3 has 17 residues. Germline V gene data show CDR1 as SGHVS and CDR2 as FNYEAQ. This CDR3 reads CASSLVRPEQGIYEQYF.

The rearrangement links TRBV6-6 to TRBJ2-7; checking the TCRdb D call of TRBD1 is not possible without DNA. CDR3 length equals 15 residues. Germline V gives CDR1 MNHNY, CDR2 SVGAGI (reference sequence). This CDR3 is CASTAWTGGSYEQYF.

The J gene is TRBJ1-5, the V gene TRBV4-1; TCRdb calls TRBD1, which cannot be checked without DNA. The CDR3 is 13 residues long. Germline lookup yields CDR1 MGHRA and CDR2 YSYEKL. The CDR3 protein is CASSQGLNQPQHF.

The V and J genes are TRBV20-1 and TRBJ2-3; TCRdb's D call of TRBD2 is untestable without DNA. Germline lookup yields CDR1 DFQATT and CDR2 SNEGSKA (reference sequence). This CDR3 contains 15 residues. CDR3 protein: CSASRTSGGADTQYF.

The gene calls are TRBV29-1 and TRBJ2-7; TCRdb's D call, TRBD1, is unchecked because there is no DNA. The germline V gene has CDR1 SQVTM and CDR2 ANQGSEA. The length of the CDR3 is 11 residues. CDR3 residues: CSVPDPSGQYF.

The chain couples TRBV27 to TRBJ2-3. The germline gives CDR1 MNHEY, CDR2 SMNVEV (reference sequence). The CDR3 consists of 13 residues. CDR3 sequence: CASSFSGTDTQYF.

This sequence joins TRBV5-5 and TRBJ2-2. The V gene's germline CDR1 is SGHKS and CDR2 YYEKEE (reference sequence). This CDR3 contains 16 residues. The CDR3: CASSFWPGDITGELFF.

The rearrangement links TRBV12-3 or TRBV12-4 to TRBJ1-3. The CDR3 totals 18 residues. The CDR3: CASRGPSQPFDSGNTIYF.

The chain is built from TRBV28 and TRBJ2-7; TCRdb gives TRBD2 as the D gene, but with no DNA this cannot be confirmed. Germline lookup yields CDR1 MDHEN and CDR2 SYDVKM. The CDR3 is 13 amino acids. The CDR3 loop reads CAHGPPGGYEQYF.

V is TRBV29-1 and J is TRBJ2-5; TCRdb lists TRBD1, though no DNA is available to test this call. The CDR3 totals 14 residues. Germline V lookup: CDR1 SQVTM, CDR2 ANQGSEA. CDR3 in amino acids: CSVLEPGQEETQYF.